A selection of T cell receptor beta chains follows, all from one sample in a study of metastatic and nonmetastatic thyroid tumors. TCRdb ran MiXCR on the PCR reads. Of over 25,000 clones in the sample, roughly a fifth were seen once. The material sequenced was blood. The receptors shown here come from a female donor with papillary thyroid cancer or a benign thyroid nodule (not recorded which). Some clones in this sample may be carry-over from other donors' samples. The CDR3 runs from the conserved cysteine through the conserved F or W. Each record gives: J gene, V gene, D gene, clone size, CDR3 length, CDR3 DNA, CDR3 protein. The D gene is left open where the match is weak. Only part of the rows carry a size: once, few, many, or a class if the clone is expanded.

TRBJ2-1 TRBV6-1 TRBD2 many 15 TGTGCCAGCAGTGCCTCGGGGGGGGATTACAATGAGCAGTTCTTC CASSASGGDYNEQFF
TRBJ2-7 TRBV5-6 - many 16 TGTGCCAGCAGCTCGTACCGGGACGATAGCTCCTACGAGCAGTACTTC CASSSYRDDSSYEQYF
TRBJ2-3 TRBV20-1 TRBD1 many 14 TGCAGTGCTAGAGGACAGGGTGATCCAGATACGCAGTATTTT CSARGQGDPDTQYF
TRBJ1-1 TRBV5-1 - many 12 TGCGCCAGCAGCTACAGGAACACTGAAGCTTTCTTT CASSYRNTEAFF
TRBJ2-3 TRBV6-2/TRBV6-3 TRBD2 - 17 TGTGCCAGCAGCCGATCAACGTCCACTAGCGGCCCCGGTACGCAGTATTTT CASSRSTSTSGPGTQYF
TRBJ2-7 TRBV7-3 - - 13 TGTGCCAACAGCAACCCCCCCAGCTACGGGCAGTACTTC CANSNPPSYGQYF
TRBJ1-5 TRBV6-1 - - 12 TGTGCCAGCAGTGAACGAGGTCAGCCCCAGCATTTT CASSERGQPQHF
TRBJ1-6 TRBV11-2 - - 15 TGTGCCAGCAGCTTAGACCCAGGCCCCAATTCACCCCTCCACTTT CASSLDPGPNSPLHF
TRBJ1-3 TRBV28 TRBD1 many 15 TGTGCCAGCAGTGCGGGGACAGGTACTGGAAACACCATATATTTT CASSAGTGTGNTIYF
TRBJ2-2 TRBV6-2/TRBV6-3 - few 13 TGTGCCAGCAGTTACTCTGAATCTTGGGAGCTGTTTTTT CASSYSESWELFF
TRBJ1-1 TRBV6-1 - many 12 TGTGCCAGCAGGGACCGTAGCACTGAAGCTTTCTTT CASRDRSTEAFF
TRBJ2-7 TRBV6-1 - many 14 TGTGCCAGCACCGCCGGGACAAACACCTACGAGCAGTACTTC CASTAGTNTYEQYF
TRBJ2-5 TRBV6-5 TRBD2 few 15 TGTGCCAGCAGTTACCGGGGACTATCGGAAGAGACCCAGTACTTC CASSYRGLSEETQYF
TRBJ2-3 TRBV20-1 - - 12 TGCAGTGCTATTCCGGGCACAGATACGCAGTATTTT CSAIPGTDTQYF
TRBJ1-2 TRBV5-1 TRBD1 - 13 TGCGCCAGCAGCAGCCGGGACAGGGGTGGCTACACCTTC CASSSRDRGGYTF
TRBJ1-1 TRBV18 - many 14 TGTGCCAGCTCACTTGCCGGGAGGGACACTGAAGCTTTCTTT CASSLAGRDTEAFF
TRBJ1-1 TRBV30 - many 14 TGTGCCTGTCACTTAGGGGAGGGGAGGTCTGAAGCTTTCTTT CACHLGEGRSEAFF
TRBJ2-7 TRBV5-1 TRBD1 - 14 TGCGCCAGCAGCTCCCTCCCCAGGGGGAGCGAGCAGTACTTC CASSSLPRGSEQYF
TRBJ2-1 TRBV6-5 - few 15 TGTGCCAGCAGTTTAACCTCAGAGTCCTACAATGAGCAGTTCTTC CASSLTSESYNEQFF
TRBJ2-7 TRBV19 - many 12 TGTGCCAGTAGTGAAGGGACCTACGAGCAGTACTTC CASSEGTYEQYF
TRBJ2-3 TRBV19 - many 12 TGTGCCAGTAGTATTCGGGCAGATACGCAGTATTTT CASSIRADTQYF
TRBJ1-3 TRBV12-3/TRBV12-4 - - 15 TGTGCCAGCAGTTCCCGGTGGGGTACTGGAAACACCATATATTTT CASSSRWGTGNTIYF
TRBJ1-2 TRBV7-3 - - 14 TGTGCCAGCAGCCCACAGGCCGACAAGGGAGGCTACACCTTC CASSPQADKGGYTF
TRBJ2-7 TRBV3-1 TRBD1 - 14 TGTGCCAGCAGCCGTTTGAGACAGGGGGGCGAGCAGTACTTC CASSRLRQGGEQYF
TRBJ2-7 TRBV27 TRBD1 - 13 TGTGCCAGCAGTTCCGGGACAGCCTACGAGCACGACTTC CASSSGTAYEHDF
TRBJ1-5 TRBV19 TRBD1 many 17 TGTGCCAGTAATCCGGGACAGGGTGATTGGGGCAATCAGCCCCAGCATTTT CASNPGQGDWGNQPQHF
TRBJ1-2 TRBV28 - many 14 TGTGCCAGCAGTTTAGCCTCTCAGGGGTTTGGCTACACCTTC CASSLASQGFGYTF
TRBJ2-5 TRBV7-9 TRBD1 - 15 TGTGCCAGCAGCTTCGGGACAGGGGGTCAAGAGACCCAGTACTTC CASSFGTGGQETQYF
TRBJ2-5 TRBV6-1 - - 13 TGTGCCAGCAGTGCCCCACCCCCAGAGACCCAGTACTTC CASSAPPPETQYF
TRBJ1-6 TRBV5-1 TRBD1 - 16 TGCGCCAGCAGCTTGGCTAGGGACAGGGGGGATTCACCCCTCCACTTT CASSLARDRGDSPLHF
TRBJ1-6 TRBV5-5 TRBD1 many 15 TGTGCCAGCAGCTTGTCGACAGGGAATAATTCACCCCTCCACTTT CASSLSTGNNSPLHF
TRBJ2-7 TRBV5-1 TRBD1 - 14 TGCGCCAGCAGCTCCGGACAGGGGATGACCGAGCAGTACTTC CASSSGQGMTEQYF
TRBJ1-1 TRBV11-2 - many 14 TGTGCCAGCAGCTTAGAGCCGGGAAACACTGAAGCTTTCTTT CASSLEPGNTEAFF
TRBJ2-1 TRBV7-9 - many 14 TGTGCCAGCATCGGTCAGAAGGGAGGCAATGAGCAGTTCTTC CASIGQKGGNEQFF
TRBJ2-5 TRBV9 - many 14 TGTGCCAGCAGCGTAGGGGTGGAACAAGAGACCCAGTACTTC CASSVGVEQETQYF
TRBJ2-7 TRBV18 - - 16 TGTGCCAGCTCACCAAGTGGTAAGGCAGCCGACTACGAGCAGTACTTC CASSPSGKAADYEQYF
TRBJ1-6 TRBV11-3 - - 13 TGTGCCAGCAGCTTAGTGGAGACGTCACCCCTCCACTTT CASSLVETSPLHF
TRBJ1-5 TRBV20-1 TRBD1 many 13 TGCAGTGCCGAGGGACAGCGCAATCAGCCCCAGCATTTT CSAEGQRNQPQHF
TRBJ2-7 TRBV12-3/TRBV12-4 - - 13 TGTGCCAGCAGTCCCTTAGGGGGCTACGAGCAGTACTTC CASSPLGGYEQYF
TRBJ2-7 TRBV11-2 TRBD2 many 15 TGTGCCAGCAGCTTAGGCCTAGCGGGAGGCCGGGAGCAGTACTTC CASSLGLAGGREQYF
TRBJ2-7 TRBV9 - - 13 TGTGCCAGCAGCGGGACGGCCCCGAGCGAGCAGTACTTC CASSGTAPSEQYF